What follows describes a single T cell receptor (beta chain). Its antigen is currently unknown. The CDR3 length is 13 residues. Deletions cut 4 bases from V and 4 bases from J, with 5 bases between. Germline CDR1 LNHNV, CDR2 YYDKDF (reference sequence). Stem cell-like memory, regulatory, central memory and naive CD4+ cells were sorted via CD45RO/CCR7/CD25/CD127/CD95/CD27. This entry is derived from a study of beta chain features in type 1 diabetes. Across the study: Across the samples, about 110,000,000 sorted cells were examined in total. Study-wide results and caveats: There was a moderate but significant shortening of TCRB CDR3s in all four CD4+ subsets of Type 1 diabetes patients. The naive, central memory and Treg TCRB repertoires showed an apparent similarity that was greater among patients than among healthy donors.

The isolated RNA, all of it, was reverse transcribed, so expressed TCRB transcripts were what got sequenced. Some clones are missing from TCRdb's copy, which holds only in-frame ones; the method was immunoSEQ multiplex PCR. This table holds around 280,000 clones, about 7.8% found once. The chain recombines TRBV15 with TRBJ2-6; D remains unclear. Sample: central memory CD4+ T cells from blood. The clonotype comes from a woman aged 18-29 years in good health. The CDR3 DNA follows: TGTGCCACCAGCATGGGAGGGGCCAACGTCCTGACTTTC. Translating it yields CATSMGGANVLTF.